Below, 27 T cell receptor beta chains from the same sample are listed, as sequenced in a study of T cell responses to AZD1222 COVID-19 vaccine. The data were produced by immunoSEQ multiplex PCR, yet TCRdb's version contains in-frame clones alone and is incomplete. The repertoire consists of around 190,000 clones, with almost 95% occurring once and the leading ten covering 1% to 1.5%. The starting material was peripheral blood, obtained on day 0 of AZD1222 vaccination. The receptors were gathered from an adult in good health.

The rearrangement links TRBV6-2 or TRBV6-3 to TRBJ2-3, with D maybe TRBD2 (5 bases). This CDR3 spans 13 amino acids. The germline V gene encodes CDR1 MNHEY and CDR2 SVGEGT. Trimming stripped 4 bases from V and 3 bases from J, with 8 bases between. Written as DNA, the CDR3 is TGTGCCAGCAGTTTGGCGGGTACAGATACGCAGTATTTT. It encodes CASSLAGTDTQYF.

V usage is TRBV28 and J usage is TRBJ2-2, with D perhaps matching TRBD1 (6 bases). Trimming stripped 10 bases from V and 4 bases from J, with 13 bases between. The CDR3 length is 13 residues. Per the germline V gene, CDR1 is MDHEN and CDR2 is SYDVKM. CDR3 nucleotide sequence: TGTGCCATCCTGGACAGACCCACCGGGGAGCTGTTTTTT. This translates into CAILDRPTGELFF. Complete variable domain (other parts from reference TRBV28 and TRBJ2-2): DVKVTQSSRYLVKRTGEKVFLECVQDMDHENMFWYRQDPGLGLRLIYFSYDVKMKEKGDIPEGYSVSREKKERFSLILESASTNQTSMYLCAILDRPTGELFFGEGSRLTVL.

The genes are TRBV10-2 and TRBJ2-7; unclear D gene. Trimming cost V 5 bases and J 0 bases, with 11 bases left between them. The CDR3 length is 14 residues. Germline CDR1 is WSHSY and CDR2 is SAAADI. The CDR3 sequence is CASSSQSFSYEQYF. The DNA for the CDR3 is TGCGCCAGCAGTAGCCAATCTTTCTCCTACGAGCAGTACTTC.

The CDR3 sequence: CSAEPVDEQFF. CDR3 in DNA: TGCAGTGCTGAACCCGTGGATGAGCAGTTCTTC. This chain connects TRBV20-1 to TRBJ2-1; no reliable D call. Germline CDR1 is DFQATT and CDR2 is SNEGSKA (reference sequence). V gave up 5 bases and J gave up 8 bases, with 10 bases separating them. This CDR3 spans 11 amino acids.

As regards this clone: Other DNA sequences in the sample encode the same CDR3. The CDR3, as DNA: TGTGCCAGCAGTGAACGGACGAGCAATCAGCCCCAGCATTTT. Translated: CASSERTSNQPQHF. This sequence joins TRBV6-1 and TRBJ1-5; D gene uncertain. Trimming took off 2 bases at V and 1 base at J, with 6 bases between the two ends. Germline-derived CDR1 and CDR2 are MNHNS and SASEGT. The CDR3 spans 14 residues.

The rearrangement uses TRBV12-3 or TRBV12-4 and TRBJ1-1; D uncertain. The V end was cut by 7 bases, the J end by 1 base, with 7 bases between. The CDR3 extends over 12 amino acids. CDR3 sequence (DNA): TGTGCCAGCAAGGACGGGAACACTGAAGCTTTCTTT. Protein: CASKDGNTEAFF.

The rearrangement links TRBV27 to TRBJ1-1; the D is unclear. CDR3 length equals 13 residues. Looked up from germline, CDR1 is MNHEY and CDR2 is SMNVEV (reference sequence). The V gene lost 7 bases and the J gene lost 5 bases, with 14 bases spanning the gap. The CDR3 here is CASKGLGWTEAFF. CDR3 sequence (DNA): TGTGCCAGCAAGGGTCTGGGGTGGACTGAAGCTTTCTTT.

The chain employs TRBV3-1 (or the pseudogene TRBV3-2) and TRBJ1-2; TRBD1 matches at 10 bases. Germline V gene sequence: CDR1 LGHDT, CDR2 YNNKEL (reference sequence). J lost 8 bases, V lost 2 bases, and 5 bases had no gene match. The CDR3 runs 14 residues. CDR3 region: CASSQLTGGRGYTF. The CDR3, as DNA: TGTGCCAGCAGCCAACTGACAGGGGGCAGAGGCTACACCTTC.

The chain couples TRBV4-1 to TRBJ2-1; 9 nucleotides align to TRBD2. There are 19 residues in the CDR3. J was trimmed by 7 bases and V by 0 bases; bases with no gene match: 16. The germline V gene encodes CDR1 MGHRA and CDR2 YSYEKL. Here the CDR3 DNA reads TGCGCCAGCAGCCAAGAAGGGTGGGGAGCGGGGGGCCAGCGGAATGAGCAGTTCTTC. Its translation is CASSQEGWGAGGQRNEQFF.

The rearrangement joins TRBV6-2 or TRBV6-3 to TRBJ1-6; TRBD1 agrees at 9 bases. Germline values: CDR1 MNHEY, CDR2 SVGEGT. The V segment lost 3 bases and the J segment 7 bases; nucleotides outside the gene matches: 4. The CDR3 has 15 amino acids. CDR3 region: CASSYSTGGNSPLHF. The CDR3 region has the DNA TGTGCCAGCAGTTATTCCACAGGGGGCAATTCACCCCTCCACTTT.

V and J are TRBV5-1 and TRBJ1-2; 10 bases align to TRBD1. Germline CDR1 SGHRS, CDR2 YFSETQ. This CDR3 is built from 15 residues. V trimming: 0 bases; J trimming: 5 bases; junction bases outside the gene matches: 4. The DNA of the CDR3 is TGCGCCAGCAGCTTGGAAGGGACAGGGGTATATGGCTACACCTTC. Protein product: CASSLEGTGVYGYTF.

This chain connects TRBV13 to TRBJ2-4; TRBD1 matches at 7 bases. Germline CDR1 PRHDT, CDR2 FYEKMQ (reference sequence). This CDR3 has 14 amino acids. V shed 5 bases, J shed 7 bases, and the junction held 8 bases outside the gene matches. The CDR3 reads CASSNRQGANIQYF. The CDR3 DNA is TGTGCCAGCAGCAACCGACAGGGTGCCAACATTCAGTACTTC.

The J gene is TRBJ2-5, the V gene TRBV5-8; 9 bases fit TRBD1. In germline, CDR1 is SGHTS, CDR2 YDEGEE. CDR3 size: 15 residues. Trimming at V came to 4 bases and at J to 0 bases, leaving 4 bases not matched to a gene. In DNA form, the CDR3 reads TGTGCCAGCAGCAAGGGACAGGGTAACCAAGAGACCCAGTACTTC. Amino acids: CASSKGQGNQETQYF.

In nucleotides, the CDR3 is TGTGCCAGCAGCCAAGAGTTGACAGGTGGTAATGGCTACACCTTC. It specifies CASSQELTGGNGYTF. The chain combines TRBV3-1 (or the pseudogene TRBV3-2) with TRBJ1-2, with D possibly TRBD1 on 6 matching bases. Germline CDR1 LGHDT, CDR2 YNNKEL (reference sequence). Trimming took 0 bases from V and 6 from J, leaving 14 bases between them. The CDR3 spans 15 residues.

V is TRBV19 and J is TRBJ1-5; TRBD1 matches 9 bases. Germline V CDR1 and CDR2: LNHDA, SQIVND (reference sequence). V shed 2 bases, J shed 6 bases, and the junction held 8 bases outside the gene matches. This CDR3 is built from 16 residues. This CDR3 is CASSISGTGIIQPQHF. The CDR3 nucleotides read TGTGCCAGTAGTATATCCGGGACAGGGATAATTCAGCCCCAGCATTTT.

CDR3 DNA sequence: TGTGCCAGCAGCGTAGGGGAGGCCGAAAAACTGTTTTTT. The encoded protein is CASSVGEAEKLFF. The rearrangement joins TRBV9 to TRBJ1-4; unclear D gene. Germline CDR1 is SGDLS and CDR2 is YYNGEE. The CDR3 totals 13 residues. Trimming removed 0 bases from V and 8 bases from J, with 8 bases in between. The complete variable domain, with remaining parts taken from reference TRBV9 and TRBJ1-4, reads DSGVTQTPKHLITATGQRVTLRCSPRSGDLSVYWYQQSLDQGLQFLIQYYNGEERAKGNILERFSAQQFPDLHSELNLSSLELGDSALYFCASSVGEAEKLFFGSGTQLSVL.

This clone was found a few times. The gene calls are TRBV5-6 and TRBJ1-6, with no clear D. The CDR3 contains 12 residues. From germline, CDR1 is SGHDT and CDR2 YYEEEE. The ends were cut back, 0 bases at V and 9 bases at J, with 4 bases in the middle. Here the CDR3 DNA reads TGTGCCAGCAGCTTGGCGGTTTCACCCCTCCACTTT. Protein: CASSLAVSPLHF.

The chain carries TRBV15 and TRBJ1-2; D unclear. This CDR3 has 15 residues. Trimming shortened V by 0 bases and J by 10 bases, and 18 bases separated the two germline ends. Germline CDR1 LNHNV, CDR2 YYDKDF (reference sequence). Here the CDR3 DNA reads TGTGCCACCAGCAGAGATCAAGTAGGACGCTACTTCTACACCTTC. It specifies CATSRDQVGRYFYTF.

This chain joins TRBV25-1 and TRBJ1-6, with 9 bases that match TRBD1. Losses at the gene ends were 8 bases for V and 10 bases for J; bases not matched to a gene: 21. The germline CDR1 and CDR2 sequences are MGHDK and SYGVNS. The CDR3 has 18 amino acids. In DNA, the CDR3 is TGTGCCAGCCGGGGCTCCCCGGGACAGGGTATTCTTTGGTCACCCCTCCACTTT. Amino acids: CASRGSPGQGILWSPLHF.

The chain has TRBV12-3 or TRBV12-4 and TRBJ1-1, with D unresolved. Trimming shortened V by 3 bases and J by 5 bases, and 10 bases separated the two germline ends. The CDR3 loop spans 13 amino acids. The CDR3 sequence: CASSLRVYTEAFF. CDR3 nucleotide sequence: TGTGCCAGCAGTTTGAGGGTGTATACTGAAGCTTTCTTT.

This clone was recorded once. The rearrangement joins TRBV11-2 to TRBJ1-1; no clear D. V lost 2 bases and J lost 1, with 11 bases in between. Germline V CDR1 and CDR2: SGHAT, FQNNGV. The CDR3 consists of 15 residues. This chain's CDR3 is CASSLRNAGNTEAFF. Written as DNA, the CDR3 is TGTGCCAGCAGCTTAAGGAACGCGGGGAACACTGAAGCTTTCTTT.

The chain links TRBV28 to TRBJ1-4; the D is unclear. The ends were cut back, 3 bases at V and 8 bases at J, with 4 bases in the middle. The CDR3 has 11 residues. Germline CDR1 is MDHEN and CDR2 is SYDVKM. CDR3 nucleotide sequence: TGTGCCAGCAGTTTGGGGGAAAAACTGTTTTTT. Residues: CASSLGEKLFF.

The chain couples TRBV12-3 or TRBV12-4 to TRBJ2-7; D might be TRBD2 (6 bases). V was cut by 2 bases and J by 11 bases, with 16 bases left in between. The CDR3 has 13 amino acids. The CDR3 coding sequence is TGTGCCAGCAGTTTAACCGGAGGAGGGTGGGAGTACTTC. It specifies CASSLTGGGWEYF.

The chain has TRBV5-4 and TRBJ1-4, with D perhaps matching TRBD1 (6 bases). The germline gives CDR1 SGHNT, CDR2 YYREEE (reference sequence). With 4 bases removed from V and 7 bases from J, the gap between germline ends came to 20 bases. This CDR3 is 16 amino acids long. CDR3 sequence: CASSAGGAGAAEKLFF. CDR3 coding DNA: TGTGCCAGCAGCGCGGGTGGTGCGGGGGCAGCTGAAAAACTGTTTTTT.

The table lists this clone with a count of one. The chain links TRBV4-1 to TRBJ1-1; D gene unclear. The CDR3 has 13 amino acids. V dropped 1 base and J dropped 4 bases, with 7 bases sitting between them. Germline V CDR1 and CDR2: MGHRA, YSYEKL. The CDR3 protein is CASSQVPGTEAFF. The CDR3 nucleotides read TGCGCCAGCAGCCAAGTCCCAGGCACTGAAGCTTTCTTT.

The chain is built from TRBV5-4 and TRBJ1-2; the D gene is possibly TRBD1 (5 bases). The germline V gene encodes CDR1 SGHNT and CDR2 YYREEE (reference sequence). Trimming left V 4 bases short and J 8 bases short, with 15 bases between. The CDR3 length is 13 residues. The CDR3 bases are TGTGCCAGCAGCCTACCAGGGTTTCAAGGCTACACCTTC. Its protein product is CASSLPGFQGYTF.

This rearrangement joins TRBV6-4 to TRBJ2-2; D remains unclear. Germline V gene lookup returns CDR1 MRHNA and CDR2 SNTAGT. The germline V and J ends were trimmed by 5 bases and 6 bases, with 13 bases remaining between them. The CDR3 loop spans 14 amino acids. The CDR3 loop is CASSREYPSGELFF. CDR3 nucleotides: TGTGCCAGCAGTCGAGAGTATCCATCCGGGGAGCTGTTTTTT.